This entry describes one TCR beta chain. V dropped 8 bases and J dropped 8; count of bases not matched to a gene: 10. This CDR3 spans 14 amino acids. CDR1 MGHDK and CDR2 SYGVNS come from the germline V gene. This sample stems from a study of T-cell reconstitution after alpha-beta-depleted transplantation in children. As it was prepared, the TCRbeta library received unique molecular identifiers. Each CDR3 protein is one row after TCRdb ran MiXCR on the PCR reads. The sample consists of 800,000 to 1,000,000 distinct CDR3 sequences, about 26% of them appearing once. This chain links TRBV25-1 with TRBJ2-2; 8 bases map to TRBD1. Sequenced material: PBMCs, mostly from graft donor cells, taken 360 days after TCRalphabeta/CD19-depleted stem cell transplant. The TCR originated in a boy under two years old who had a stem cell transplant for SCID, so the T cells may come from the graft donor. The CDR3 here is CASGPQGATGELFF. The CDR3 region has the DNA TGTGCCAGCGGGCCGCAGGGGGCTACGGGGGAGCTGTTTTTT.